The sequence of this T cell receptor beta chain was determined in a study of a mutant IDH1 vaccine in newly diagnosed glioma. Across the study: Treated patients comprised 62.5% males and around 40% females, mean age roughly 40 years. The earlier regimen, radiotherapy, temozolomide, or both, was most often both. Findings and limits, study-wide: Immune responses induced by the vaccine were seen in roughly 93% of patients, spanning multiple MHC alleles.

Time point defined: baseline, week 1 (first vaccination visit). Treatment specified: pre-vaccination baseline after standard-of-care therapy. The donors had new WHO grade 3 or 4 astrocytomas; these were IDH1-mutant and ATRX-lost. The germline V and J ends were trimmed by 7 bases and 3 bases, with 3 bases remaining between them. The CDR3 length is 11 residues. Germline loops: CDR1 SEHNR, CDR2 FQNEAQ (reference sequence). Repertoires were generated with immunoSEQ multiplex PCR, while TCRdb's copy carries only in-frame clones and drops some. The sample lists about 70,000 clones, around 83% occurring once. Concerning this clone: What it binds is not known. A much larger clonotype is one base distant, so this may be a read error.

The rearrangement joins TRBV7-9 to TRBJ2-2; D unresolved. This receptor was identified in a woman between 18 and 29 years old with glioma. Some clones in this sample may be carry-over from other donors' samples. Source: peripheral blood mononuclear cells (PBMCs), taken from a glioma patient treated with radiotherapy, temozolomide or both. CDR3 nucleotides: TGTGCCAGCACTGACACCGGGGAGCTGTTTTTT. Residues: CASTDTGELFF. Filled out from reference TRBV7-9 and TRBJ2-2, the complete variable domain reads DTGVSQNPRHKITKRGQNVTFRCDPISEHNRLYWYRQTLGQGPEFLTYFQNEAQLEKSRLLSDRFSAERPKGSFSTLEIQRTEQGDSAMYLCASTDTGELFFGEGSRLTVL.